This T cell receptor beta chain was retrieved from a study of T cell responses to AZD1222 COVID-19 vaccine. V was shortened by 0 bases and J by 1 base, with 8 bases between the two germline ends. The CDR3 consists of 14 residues. From germline, CDR1 is SGHRS and CDR2 YFSETQ. Only in-frame clones appear in the TCRdb table, and some are missing; sequencing was by immunoSEQ multiplex PCR. The top ten clones hold 2.5% to 4% of a sample with 110,000 to 150,000 clones, around 92% of them seen once. The clonotype was recovered from an adult who received the AZD1222 COVID-19 vaccine. The V gene is TRBV5-1, the J gene TRBJ2-7, with D perhaps given as TRBD1 or TRBD2 (6 bases each). Sequencing was performed on peripheral blood, taken 28 days after the second AZD1222 dose. This CDR3 reads CASSLGGGSYEQYF. The CDR3 DNA follows: TGCGCCAGCAGCTTGGGAGGGGGGTCCTACGAGCAGTACTTC.